This TCR beta chain was captured by sequencing in a study of blood T cell repertoires in COVID-19. Study-level background: COVID-19 samples from acute and convalescent phases originated in the United States, Italy and Spain. In each case, the material was cDNA or gDNA derived from T cells, B-cell-depleted T cells, or PBMCs.

As processed by the authors: Quantification of nucleated cells was approximated via reference gene primer amplification. The protocol was immunoSEQ multiplex PCR, while the TCRdb copy is restricted to in-frame clones and leaves out a portion. Clone size and the V and J calls come from that table; the DNA yielded D and trimming. This table holds approximately 140,000 clones, roughly 80% found once. This CDR3 is built from 15 residues. Trimming cost V 1 base and J 4 bases; bases outside gene matches: 7. Germline V gives CDR1 SGHRS, CDR2 YFSETQ. This clone was counted only a few times. The J gene is TRBJ2-7, the V gene TRBV5-1; 8 bases are a match to TRBD2. The receptor's source is a man aged 50-60 years with acute or convalescent COVID-19. Sequenced: peripheral blood. The CDR3 nucleotides are TGCGCCAGCAGCTTGAAGCGGGGGCCCCGATACGAGCAGTACGTC. Translating it yields CASSLKRGPRYEQYV.